A selection of T cell receptor beta chains follows, all from one sample in a study of blood T cell repertoires in COVID-19. Assay: immunoSEQ multiplex PCR; the TCRdb copy retains only in-frame clones and omits some. The data show about 32,000 clones, about 86% seen once. Sequences were obtained from peripheral blood. The receptor source for this set is a woman older than 75 with active or convalescent COVID-19. The conserved cysteine and the conserved F or W are not part of the CDR3 here.

v_call: TRBV12-3/TRBV12-4; cdr3_aa: ASSRDSGEQF
v_call: TRBV29-1; cdr3_aa: SVVYNYGYT
v_call: TRBV7-8; cdr3_aa: ASSLEAGAGEAF
v_call: TRBV7-9; cdr3_aa: ASSLERIPPGELF
v_call: TRBV28; cdr3_aa: ASSQEKREQF
v_call: TRBV18; cdr3_aa: ASSPLTGGSEAF
v_call: TRBV6-5; cdr3_aa: ASRGTGTGELF
v_call: TRBV21-1; cdr3_aa: ASSSKTGGASYEQY
v_call: TRBV2; cdr3_aa: ASSEGGGGTDTQY
v_call: TRBV19; cdr3_aa: ASSPAPRDRLHYEQY
v_call: TRBV10-3; cdr3_aa: AISVLAGMNTGELF
v_call: TRBV4-1; cdr3_aa: ASSREGGAGTGEAF
v_call: TRBV28; cdr3_aa: ASTSRTGNTEAF
v_call: TRBV6-5; cdr3_aa: ASRRQSNSPLH
v_call: TRBV7-6; cdr3_aa: ASSLRGQGAISSYNEQF
v_call: TRBV3-1/TRBV3-2; cdr3_aa: ASSQRDSRAEAF
v_call: TRBV2; cdr3_aa: ASTRTSGSREQY
v_call: TRBV11-2; cdr3_aa: ASSSGGASNQPQH
v_call: TRBV24-1; cdr3_aa: ATSDTRGGSTDTQY
v_call: TRBV5-1; cdr3_aa: ASSLEGSPETQY
v_call: TRBV10-3; cdr3_aa: AISEGLAGGLDEQF
v_call: TRBV7-4; cdr3_aa: ASSRAPRDSNQPQH
v_call: TRBV19; cdr3_aa: ASTLGGGGPKEEQF
v_call: TRBV3-1/TRBV3-2; cdr3_aa: ASSQDPPAINQPQH
v_call: TRBV2; cdr3_aa: ASNPGQLGNQPQH
v_call: TRBV5-1; cdr3_aa: ASSLSEVTQY
v_call: TRBV2; cdr3_aa: ASTLGRYEQY
v_call: TRBV19; cdr3_aa: ASSIRDTDSRPQH
v_call: TRBV9; cdr3_aa: ASSVAGNNSPLH
v_call: TRBV14; cdr3_aa: ASSQALGPATNEKLF
v_call: TRBV19; cdr3_aa: ASSIEGGPYEQY
v_call: TRBV5-4; cdr3_aa: ASTPERDTDTQY
v_call: TRBV6-5; cdr3_aa: ASCLHPRFYGYT
v_call: TRBV5-1; cdr3_aa: ASSPGQGAHYGYT
v_call: TRBV24-1; cdr3_aa: ATSKIGETQY
v_call: TRBV5-1; cdr3_aa: ASSLGQAAYEQY
v_call: TRBV19; cdr3_aa: ASSTYSEGEQF